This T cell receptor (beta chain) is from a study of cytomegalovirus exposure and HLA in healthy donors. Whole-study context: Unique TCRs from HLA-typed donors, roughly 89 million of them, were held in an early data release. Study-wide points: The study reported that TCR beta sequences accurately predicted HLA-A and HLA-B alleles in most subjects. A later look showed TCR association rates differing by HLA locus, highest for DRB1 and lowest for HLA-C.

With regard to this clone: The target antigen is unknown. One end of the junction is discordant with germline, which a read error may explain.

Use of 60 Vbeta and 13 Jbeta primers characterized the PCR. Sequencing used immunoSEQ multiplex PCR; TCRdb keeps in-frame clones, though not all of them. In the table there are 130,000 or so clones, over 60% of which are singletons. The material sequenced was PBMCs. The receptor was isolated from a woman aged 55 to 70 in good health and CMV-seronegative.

The CDR3 DNA sequence: TGTTCCAGCAGCCCACCCTCTTGGCGGGAGAGGGGTCTCGAGCAGTACTTC. Residues: CSSSPPSWRERGLEQYF. J is TRBJ2-7 and V is TRBV7-9, with 7 bases identical to TRBD2. The germline V gene has CDR1 SEHNR and CDR2 FQNEAQ (reference sequence). This CDR3 spans 17 amino acids.